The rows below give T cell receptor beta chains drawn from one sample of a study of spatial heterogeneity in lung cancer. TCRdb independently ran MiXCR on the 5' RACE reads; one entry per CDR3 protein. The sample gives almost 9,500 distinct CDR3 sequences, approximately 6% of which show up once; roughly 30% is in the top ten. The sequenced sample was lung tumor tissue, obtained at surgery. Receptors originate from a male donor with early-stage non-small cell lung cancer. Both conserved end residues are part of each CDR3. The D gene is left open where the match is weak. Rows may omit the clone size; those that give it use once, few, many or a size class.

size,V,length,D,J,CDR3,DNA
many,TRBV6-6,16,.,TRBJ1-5,CASSPTGQYSNQPQHF,TGTGCCAGCAGCCCCACAGGGCAATATAGCAATCAGCCCCAGCATTTT
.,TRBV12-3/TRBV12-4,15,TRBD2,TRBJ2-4,CASSPGGAGGNIQYF,TGTGCCAGCAGTCCGGGGGGAGCGGGGGGGAACATTCAGTACTTC
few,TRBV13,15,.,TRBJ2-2,CASSYGVLNTGELFF,TGTGCCAGCAGCTACGGGGTACTGAACACCGGGGAGCTGTTTTTT
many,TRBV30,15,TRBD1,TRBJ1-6,CAWSTDGTGGSPLHF,TGTGCCTGGAGTACCGACGGGACAGGCGGTTCACCCCTCCACTTT
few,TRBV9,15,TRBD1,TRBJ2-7,CASSAEGQGFYEQYF,TGTGCCAGCAGCGCAGAGGGACAGGGCTTCTACGAGCAGTACTTC
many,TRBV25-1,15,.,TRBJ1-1,CASSEGGGRVTEAFF,TGTGCCAGCAGTGAAGGCGGGGGGCGCGTAACTGAAGCTTTCTTT
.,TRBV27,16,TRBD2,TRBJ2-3,CASSFLAGGLTDTQYF,TGTGCCAGCAGTTTTCTGGCGGGGGGGCTCACAGATACGCAGTATTTT
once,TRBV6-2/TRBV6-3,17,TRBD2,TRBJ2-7,CASSPFLASGGPKEQYF,TGTGCCAGCAGTCCCTTCTTGGCTAGCGGGGGCCCAAAAGAGCAGTACTTC
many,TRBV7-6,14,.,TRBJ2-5,CASSLVDSGKTQYF,TGTGCCAGCAGCTTAGTAGACAGTGGAAAGACCCAGTACTTC
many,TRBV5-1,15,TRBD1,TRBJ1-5,CASSLDQGGNQPQHF,TGCGCCAGCAGCTTGGATCAGGGGGGCAATCAGCCCCAGCATTTT
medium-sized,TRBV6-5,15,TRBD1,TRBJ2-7,CASSSIGTGLYEQYF,TGTGCCAGCAGTTCGATCGGGACAGGACTCTACGAGCAGTACTTC
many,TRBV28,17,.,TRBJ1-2,CASNGQSSPIWSRRYTF,TGTGCCAGCAACGGACAGAGTTCTCCTATTTGGTCTAGACGCTACACCTTC